The 11 T cell receptor beta chains presented below share a single source sample, sequenced in a study of shared clonotypes between healthy human individuals. The assay was immunoSEQ multiplex PCR, and TCRdb's table has in-frame clones only and misses some. The sample has roughly 1,100,000 clones, around 75% seen once. Sequenced input: memory CD4+ T cells sorted from blood. Subset in this sample: CD45RA-negative fraction. Receptors originate from a man in his late teens or twenties in good health.

This clone was counted ten times or more. This chain connects TRBV30 to TRBJ1-1, with D perhaps matching TRBD1 (6 bases). V lost 4 bases and J 10 bases, leaving 19 bases between the germline ends. Germline assignment: CDR1 GTSNPN and CDR2 SVGIG (reference sequence). The CDR3 spans 13 residues. CDR3 residues: CAWTGTPDSGAFF. The CDR3 DNA sequence: TGTGCCTGGACCGGGACACCCGATTCGGGAGCTTTCTTT.

This chain connects TRBV18 to TRBJ1-4, with 9 positions matching TRBD1. The germline V gene encodes CDR1 KGHSH and CDR2 LQKENI. The CDR3 covers 15 residues. The junction had 9 bases not matched to a gene; V was cut back by 6 bases and J by 7 bases. In nucleotides, the CDR3 is TGTGCCAGCTCGGCCCGGACAGGGGAGAGTGAAAAACTGTTTTTT. Its translation is CASSARTGESEKLFF.

This clone was counted only a few times. This chain links TRBV13 with TRBJ2-5; D gene unclear. This CDR3 comprises 15 residues. The V gene's germline CDR1 is PRHDT and CDR2 FYEKMQ (reference sequence). Trimming shortened V by 3 bases and J by 2 bases, and 13 bases separated the two germline ends. The CDR3 sequence: CASSLGKGKQETQYF. The DNA of the CDR3 is TGTGCCAGCAGCTTGGGAAAGGGTAAACAAGAGACCCAGTACTTC.

A remark on this clone: The sample contains more than one DNA sequence encoding this CDR3. J is TRBJ1-5 and V is TRBV14; D is unresolved. V was cut by 0 bases and J by 7 bases, with 7 bases left in between. The CDR3 is 13 residues long. Per the germline V gene, CDR1 is SGHDN and CDR2 is FVKESK. The DNA for the CDR3 is TGTGCCAGCAGCCAAGATTTGCGACAGCCCCAGCATTTT. This codes for CASSQDLRQPQHF.

With respect to this clone: Other nucleotide sequences in the sample specify the same CDR3. V usage is TRBV6-5 and J usage is TRBJ2-7; D is possibly TRBD2 (5 bases). Germline loops: CDR1 MNHEY, CDR2 SVGAGI. Trimming took 6 bases from V and 4 from J, leaving 7 bases between them. CDR3 length equals 11 residues. The CDR3: CASSRGYEQYF. In DNA, the CDR3 is TGTGCCAGCAGCCGGGGATACGAGCAGTACTTC.

The chain links TRBV5-5 to TRBJ1-1; 8 bases are shared with TRBD1. The V gene's germline CDR1 is SGHKS and CDR2 YYEKEE (reference sequence). Trimming took 2 bases from V and 5 from J; bases not matched to a gene: 8. The CDR3 consists of 15 residues. CDR3 sequence: CASSFAGQGNTEAFF. Written as DNA, the CDR3 is TGTGCCAGCAGCTTCGCTGGACAGGGTAATACTGAAGCTTTCTTT.

V is TRBV28 and J is TRBJ2-5; possible D gene TRBD2, 5 bases. Looked up from germline, CDR1 is MDHEN and CDR2 is SYDVKM. The CDR3 length is 15 residues. The V end was cut by 8 bases, the J end by 2 bases, with 18 bases between. The CDR3 bases are TGTGCCAGCTCCCCGGCCGGGGTGGGTCAAGAGACCCAGTACTTC. This sequence encodes CASSPAGVGQETQYF.

This clone was detected once. This sequence joins TRBV30 and TRBJ2-7, with D perhaps assigned TRBD1 or TRBD2 (5 bases each). The CDR3 is made up of 12 amino acids. V was trimmed by 5 bases and J by 6 bases, leaving 14 bases between them. Germline assignment: CDR1 GTSNPN and CDR2 SVGIG (reference sequence). The CDR3 DNA sequence: TGTGCCTGGTCCGGGACCCTCTTCGAGCAGTACTTC. Translation: CAWSGTLFEQYF.

This clone was seen once. The chain links TRBV9 to TRBJ2-1, with D hard to call. Between the trimmed V and J ends, which lost 0 bases and 0 bases, there was a span of 10 bases. CDR1 and CDR2 from the germline V gene are SGDLS and YYNGEE. There are 16 residues in the CDR3. The CDR3 DNA sequence: TGTGCCAGCAGCGTAGATGGACGTCCCTCCTACAATGAGCAGTTCTTC. Translating it yields CASSVDGRPSYNEQFF.

V usage is TRBV7-8 and J usage is TRBJ2-3; 7 bases fit TRBD1. Germline V gene data show CDR1 as SGHVS and CDR2 as FQNEAQ. This CDR3 has 15 amino acids. V was pared by 5 bases and J by 4 bases, with 9 bases of the junction left unmatched. The CDR3 DNA reads TGTGCCAGCAGCATCCGACAGGGTTGGGCAGATACGCAGTATTTT. Its protein product is CASSIRQGWADTQYF.

The count of this clone is one. The chain joins TRBV19 to TRBJ2-1, with no clear D. Germline V gene sequence: CDR1 LNHDA, CDR2 SQIVND (reference sequence). V was cut by 3 bases and J by 4 bases, with 13 bases left in between. CDR3 size: 15 residues. The CDR3 reads CASSIDQAPYNEQFF. The CDR3 DNA is TGTGCCAGTAGTATCGACCAGGCCCCTTACAATGAGCAGTTCTTC. The full variable domain, in which reference TRBV19 and TRBJ2-1 provide the parts outside the CDR3, is DGGITQSPKYLFRKEGQNVTLSCEQNLNHDAMYWYRQDPGQGLRLIYYSQIVNDFQKGDIAEGYSVSREKKESFPLTVTSAQKNPTAFYLCASSIDQAPYNEQFFGPGTRLTVL.